Each of the 13 T cell receptor beta chains below was sequenced from the same sample in a study of Tregs in tolerant kidney transplant recipients. No antigen is known for these receptors. This table comes from immunoSEQ multiplex PCR, and its TCRdb copy is limited to in-frame clones, with some not included. Of about 31,000 clones in the sample, roughly four fifths are singletons; the top ten hold 2% to 2.5%. The sample comprised Tregs from blood cultured with allogeneic cells. The receptors stem from a human donor in good health.

The genes are TRBV5-1 and TRBJ2-3; 8 bases map to TRBD2. J lost 6 bases, V lost 0 bases, and 6 bases had no gene match. Germline CDR1 is SGHRS and CDR2 is YFSETQ. The CDR3 has 15 amino acids. The chain's CDR3 is CASSLVSSGMDTQYF. The DNA for the CDR3 is TGCGCCAGCAGCTTGGTTAGTAGCGGGATGGATACGCAGTATTTT.

This chain links TRBV30 with TRBJ1-3; D unclear. The CDR3 consists of 13 residues. Germline CDR1 and CDR2: GTSNPN and SVGIG (reference sequence). Trimming took 3 bases from V and 1 from J, leaving 7 bases between them. The chain's CDR3 is CAWRSWSGNTIYF. CDR3 DNA: TGTGCCTGGAGATCGTGGTCTGGAAACACCATATATTTT. Together with reference TRBV30 and TRBJ1-3, the CDR3 gives the full variable domain: SQTIHQWPATLVQPVGSPLSLECTVEGTSNPNLYWYRQAAGRGLQLLFYSVGIGQISSEVPQNLSASRPQDRQFILSSKKLLLSDSGFYLCAWRSWSGNTIYFGEGSWLTVV.

The rearrangement uses TRBV7-2 and TRBJ2-7; D may match TRBD1 or TRBD2 (5 bases each). CDR1 and CDR2 from the germline V gene are SGHTA and FQGNSA. The V gene lost 5 bases and the J gene lost 3 bases, with 14 bases spanning the gap. The CDR3 consists of 14 residues. CDR3 in DNA: TGTGCCAGCAGCCCGGGACCCGGGGACTACGAGCAGTACTTC. It codes for CASSPGPGDYEQYF.

The rearrangement uses TRBV23-1 and TRBJ2-3, with 9 bases that match TRBD1. TRBV23-1 carries the ORF label, with uncertain function. The CDR3 extends over 15 amino acids. J gave up 8 bases and V 4 bases, and 10 bases lay outside the gene matches. In DNA form, the CDR3 reads TGCGCCAGCAGTCCCTACAGGGGGCTATTGGGTACGCAGTATTTT. It specifies CASSPYRGLLGTQYF.

V usage is TRBV7-9 and J usage is TRBJ2-1; TRBD2 might be the D (6 bases). This CDR3 is 16 amino acids long. V was shortened by 0 bases and J by 8 bases, with 17 bases between the two germline ends. Germline V gives CDR1 SEHNR, CDR2 FQNEAQ (reference sequence). CDR3 amino acids: CASSLAPAGGFDEQFF. The CDR3 nucleotides read TGTGCCAGCAGCTTAGCGCCAGCGGGTGGATTTGATGAGCAGTTCTTC.

This clone has only a few counts. This rearrangement joins TRBV23-1 to TRBJ2-7, with 11 bases aligning to TRBD2. TRBV23-1 carries the ORF label, with uncertain function. The CDR3 runs to 17 residues. Trimming removed 2 bases from V and 5 bases from J; junction bases left unmatched: 11. CDR3 DNA: TGCGCCAGCAGTCAACCGAAGGTAGCGGGGGGGCTCAACGAGCAGTACTTC. Its translation is CASSQPKVAGGLNEQYF.

This chain uses TRBV4-1 with TRBJ2-2, with 14 bases aligning to TRBD2. CDR3 length: 18 amino acids. The germline V gene has CDR1 MGHRA and CDR2 YSYEKL. The J segment lost 7 bases and the V segment lost 0 bases, leaving 7 bases of the junction unmatched. The CDR3 spells CASSQELGLAGAVGELFF. In DNA, the CDR3 is TGCGCCAGCAGCCAAGAGTTGGGACTAGCGGGAGCGGTCGGGGAGCTGTTTTTT.

The CDR3 coding sequence is TGTGCCATCAGTGATAAACTAGCATCGACTGGGGCCAACGTCCTGACTTTC. Translated: CAISDKLASTGANVLTF. The V call is TRBV10-3, the J call TRBJ2-6; tentative D call: TRBD2 (6 bases). The length of the CDR3 is 17 residues. CDR1 ENHRY and CDR2 SYGVKD come from the germline V gene. Trimming pared 3 bases from V and 2 bases from J, leaving 14 bases between.

This clone was detected a few times. The CDR3 DNA sequence: TGTGCCAGCAGCTCCCGACGGCCCCAAGAGACCCAGTACTTC. Amino acid sequence: CASSSRRPQETQYF. The chain recombines TRBV7-9 with TRBJ2-5; no firm D call. This CDR3 has 14 residues. V was pared by 4 bases and J by 1 base, with 10 bases between. From germline, CDR1 is SEHNR and CDR2 FQNEAQ (reference sequence).

There are a few counts of this clone. V usage is TRBV7-9 and J usage is TRBJ2-7; 9 bases line up with TRBD1. The J segment lost 1 base and the V segment lost 1 base, leaving 8 bases of the junction unmatched. Germline V gene lookup returns CDR1 SEHNR and CDR2 FQNEAQ (reference sequence). CDR3 size: 17 residues. The CDR3 sequence: CASSLGHWTGASYEQYF. The CDR3 DNA sequence: TGTGCCAGCAGCTTAGGTCACTGGACAGGGGCTTCCTACGAGCAGTACTTC.

The chain carries TRBV28 and TRBJ2-3; D unresolved. Germline CDR1 MDHEN, CDR2 SYDVKM. The V end was cut by 6 bases, the J end by 6 bases, with 7 bases between. This CDR3 is built from 11 residues. The CDR3 DNA reads as TGTGCCAGCAGCCTCCTGGATACGCAGTATTTT. Translation: CASSLLDTQYF. The variable domain in full, with the rest retrieved from reference TRBV28 and TRBJ2-3, is DVKVTQSSRYLVKRTGEKVFLECVQDMDHENMFWYRQDPGLGLRLIYFSYDVKMKEKGDIPEGYSVSREKKERFSLILESASTNQTSMYLCASSLLDTQYFGPGTRLTVL.

The chain uses TRBV4-2 and TRBJ2-4, with TRBD2 identical over 13 bases. The CDR3 sequence is 18 residues long. In germline, CDR1 is LGHNA, CDR2 YNFKEQ. V was clipped by 2 bases and J by 2 bases; unmatched bases: 6. CDR3 coding DNA: TGTGCCAGCAGCCAACCTCGGACTAGCGGGAGATCCAAAAACATTCAGTACTTC. It codes for CASSQPRTSGRSKNIQYF.

This clone was counted only a few times. This sequence joins TRBV19 and TRBJ1-2, with TRBD1 matching over 7 bases. Losses at the gene ends were 3 bases for V and 4 bases for J; bases not matched to a gene: 5. The CDR3 runs to 14 residues. CDR1 LNHDA and CDR2 SQIVND come from the germline V gene (reference sequence). The CDR3 region is CASSINRGIYGYTF. The CDR3, as DNA: TGTGCCAGTAGTATCAACAGGGGTATCTATGGCTACACCTTC.